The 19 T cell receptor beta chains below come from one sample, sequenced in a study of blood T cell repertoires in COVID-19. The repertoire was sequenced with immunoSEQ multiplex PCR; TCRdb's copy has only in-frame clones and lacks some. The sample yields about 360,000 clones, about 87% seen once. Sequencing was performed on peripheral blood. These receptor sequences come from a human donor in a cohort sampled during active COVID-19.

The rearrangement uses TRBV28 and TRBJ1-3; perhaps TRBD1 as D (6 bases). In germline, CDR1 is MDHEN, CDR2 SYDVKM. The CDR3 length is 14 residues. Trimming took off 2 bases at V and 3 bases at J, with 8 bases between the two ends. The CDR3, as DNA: TGTGCCAGCAGTTTACTCAGGGGTGGAAACACCATATATTTT. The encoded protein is CASSLLRGGNTIYF.

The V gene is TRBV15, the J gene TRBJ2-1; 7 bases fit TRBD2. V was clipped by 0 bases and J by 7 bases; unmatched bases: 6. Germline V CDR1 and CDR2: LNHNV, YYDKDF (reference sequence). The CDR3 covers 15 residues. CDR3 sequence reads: CATSRDWEGPNEQFF. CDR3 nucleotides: TGTGCCACCAGCAGAGATTGGGAGGGGCCAAATGAGCAGTTCTTC. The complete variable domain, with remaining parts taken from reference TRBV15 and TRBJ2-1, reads DAMVIQNPRYQVTQFGKPVTLSCSQTLNHNVMYWYQQKSSQAPKLLFHYYDKDFNNEADTPDNFQSRRPNTSFCFLDIRSPGLGDTAMYLCATSRDWEGPNEQFFGPGTRLTVL.

DNA for the CDR3: TGCGCCAGCAGCTTGGCCGCGGGGTCAATAACTGAAGCTTTCTTT. Protein product: CASSLAAGSITEAFF. This chain uses TRBV5-1 with TRBJ1-1; no reliable D call. V was pared by 0 bases and J by 5 bases, with 14 bases between. The CDR3 runs 15 residues. The germline V gene has CDR1 SGHRS and CDR2 YFSETQ.

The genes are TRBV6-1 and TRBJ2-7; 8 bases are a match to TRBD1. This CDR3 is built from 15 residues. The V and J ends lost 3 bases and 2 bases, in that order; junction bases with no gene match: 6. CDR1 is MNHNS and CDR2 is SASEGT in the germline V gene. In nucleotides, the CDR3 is TGTGCCAGCAGTGACGACAGGGGTAGGGCCTACGAGCAGTACTTC. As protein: CASSDDRGRAYEQYF.

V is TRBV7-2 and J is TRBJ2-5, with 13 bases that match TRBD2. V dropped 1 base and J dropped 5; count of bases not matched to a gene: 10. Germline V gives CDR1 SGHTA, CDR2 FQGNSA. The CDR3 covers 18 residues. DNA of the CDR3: TGTGCCAGCAGCTTAGTAGGGACTAGCGGGGTATGGCTGGAGACCCAGTACTTC. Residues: CASSLVGTSGVWLETQYF.

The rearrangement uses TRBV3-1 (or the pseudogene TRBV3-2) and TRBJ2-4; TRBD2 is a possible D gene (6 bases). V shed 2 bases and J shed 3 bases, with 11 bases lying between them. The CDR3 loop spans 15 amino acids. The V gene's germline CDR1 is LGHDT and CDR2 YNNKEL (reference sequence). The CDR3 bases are TGTGCCAGCAGCCAATGGAAGGGAGGCAAAAACATTCAGTACTTC. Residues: CASSQWKGGKNIQYF.

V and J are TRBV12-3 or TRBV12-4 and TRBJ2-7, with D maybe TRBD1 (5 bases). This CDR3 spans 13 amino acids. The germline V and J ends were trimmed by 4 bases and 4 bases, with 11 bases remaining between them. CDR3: CASSSGYPYEQYF. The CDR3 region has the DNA TGTGCCAGCAGTTCAGGGTACCCTTACGAGCAGTACTTC.

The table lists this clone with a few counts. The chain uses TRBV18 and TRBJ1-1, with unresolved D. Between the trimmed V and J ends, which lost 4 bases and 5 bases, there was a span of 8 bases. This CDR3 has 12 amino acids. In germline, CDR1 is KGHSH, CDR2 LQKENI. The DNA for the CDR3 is TGTGCCAGCTCACGGGAGTGGACTGAAGCTTTCTTT. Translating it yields CASSREWTEAFF. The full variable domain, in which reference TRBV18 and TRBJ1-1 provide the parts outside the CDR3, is NAGVMQNPRHLVRRRGQEARLRCSPMKGHSHVYWYRQLPEEGLKFMVYLQKENIIDESGMPKERFSAEFPKEGPSILRIQQVVRGDSAAYFCASSREWTEAFFGQGTRLTVV.

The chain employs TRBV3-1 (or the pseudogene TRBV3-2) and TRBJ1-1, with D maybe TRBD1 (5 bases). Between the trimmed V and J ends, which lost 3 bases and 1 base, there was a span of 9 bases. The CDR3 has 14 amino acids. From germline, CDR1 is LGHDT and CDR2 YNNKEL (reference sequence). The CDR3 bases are TGTGCCAGCAGCCACCTCGACAGGAACACTGAAGCTTTCTTT. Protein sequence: CASSHLDRNTEAFF.

For the CDR3, the DNA is TGTGCCATCAGTCTTCGGACTAGCGGGGAAGGTGAGCAGTTCTTC. It specifies CAISLRTSGEGEQFF. The chain combines TRBV10-3 with TRBJ2-1, with 12 nucleotides matching TRBD2. The CDR3 totals 15 residues. J gave up 9 bases and V 5 bases, and 8 bases lay outside the gene matches. Germline assignment: CDR1 ENHRY and CDR2 SYGVKD.

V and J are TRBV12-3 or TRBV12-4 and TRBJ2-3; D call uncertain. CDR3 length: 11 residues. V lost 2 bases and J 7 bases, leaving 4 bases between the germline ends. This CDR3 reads CASSLQYTQYF. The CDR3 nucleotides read TGTGCCAGCAGTTTACAGTATACGCAGTATTTT.

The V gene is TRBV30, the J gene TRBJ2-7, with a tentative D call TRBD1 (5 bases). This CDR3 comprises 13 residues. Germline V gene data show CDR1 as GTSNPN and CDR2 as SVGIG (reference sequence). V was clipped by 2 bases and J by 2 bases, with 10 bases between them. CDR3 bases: TGTGCCTGGAGTCCACAGGTCCCCTACGAGCAGTACTTC. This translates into CAWSPQVPYEQYF.

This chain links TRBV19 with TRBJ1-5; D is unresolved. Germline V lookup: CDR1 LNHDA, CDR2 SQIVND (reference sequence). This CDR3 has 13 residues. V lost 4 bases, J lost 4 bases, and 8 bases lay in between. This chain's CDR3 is CASSTPRNQPQHF. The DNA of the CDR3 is TGTGCCAGTAGTACCCCTCGTAATCAGCCCCAGCATTTT.

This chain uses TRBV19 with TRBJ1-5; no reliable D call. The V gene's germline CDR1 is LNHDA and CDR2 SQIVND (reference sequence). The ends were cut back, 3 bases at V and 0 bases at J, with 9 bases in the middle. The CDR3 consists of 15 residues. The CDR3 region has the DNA TGTGCCAGTAGTATTCGGAGGAGTAGCAATCAGCCCCAGCATTTT. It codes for CASSIRRSSNQPQHF.

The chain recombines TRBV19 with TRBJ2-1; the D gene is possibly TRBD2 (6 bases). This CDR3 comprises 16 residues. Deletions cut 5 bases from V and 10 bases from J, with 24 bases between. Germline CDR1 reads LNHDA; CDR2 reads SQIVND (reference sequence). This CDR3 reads CASSSYGSAGMGEQFF. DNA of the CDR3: TGTGCCAGTAGTTCATACGGGAGCGCTGGGATGGGGGAGCAGTTCTTC.

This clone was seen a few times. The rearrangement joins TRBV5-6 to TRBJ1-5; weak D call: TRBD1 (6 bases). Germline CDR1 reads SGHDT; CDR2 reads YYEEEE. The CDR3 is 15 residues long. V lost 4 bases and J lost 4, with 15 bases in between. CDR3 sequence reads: CASSPGTLSNQPQHF. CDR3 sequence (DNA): TGTGCCAGCAGCCCTGGGACACTAAGTAATCAGCCCCAGCATTTT.

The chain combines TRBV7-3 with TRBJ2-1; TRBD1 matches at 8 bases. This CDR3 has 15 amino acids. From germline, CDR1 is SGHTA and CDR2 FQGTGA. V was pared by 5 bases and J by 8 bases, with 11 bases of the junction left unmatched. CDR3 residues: CASSTQGAKTDEQFF. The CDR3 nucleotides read TGTGCCAGCAGCACCCAGGGGGCGAAAACCGATGAGCAGTTCTTC.

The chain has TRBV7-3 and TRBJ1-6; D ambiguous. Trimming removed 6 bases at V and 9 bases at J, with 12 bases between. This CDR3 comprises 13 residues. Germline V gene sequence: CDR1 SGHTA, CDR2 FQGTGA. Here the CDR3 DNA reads TGTGCCAGCAGATCCACGCGGAGTTCACCCCTCCACTTT. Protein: CASRSTRSSPLHF.

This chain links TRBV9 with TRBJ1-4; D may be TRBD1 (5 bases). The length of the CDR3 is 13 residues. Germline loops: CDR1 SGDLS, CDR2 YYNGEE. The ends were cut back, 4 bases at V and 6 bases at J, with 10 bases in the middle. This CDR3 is CASSFGGDEKLFF. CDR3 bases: TGTGCCAGCAGCTTCGGGGGAGATGAAAAACTGTTTTTT. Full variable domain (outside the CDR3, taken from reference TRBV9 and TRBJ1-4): DSGVTQTPKHLITATGQRVTLRCSPRSGDLSVYWYQQSLDQGLQFLIQYYNGEERAKGNILERFSAQQFPDLHSELNLSSLELGDSALYFCASSFGGDEKLFFGSGTQLSVL.